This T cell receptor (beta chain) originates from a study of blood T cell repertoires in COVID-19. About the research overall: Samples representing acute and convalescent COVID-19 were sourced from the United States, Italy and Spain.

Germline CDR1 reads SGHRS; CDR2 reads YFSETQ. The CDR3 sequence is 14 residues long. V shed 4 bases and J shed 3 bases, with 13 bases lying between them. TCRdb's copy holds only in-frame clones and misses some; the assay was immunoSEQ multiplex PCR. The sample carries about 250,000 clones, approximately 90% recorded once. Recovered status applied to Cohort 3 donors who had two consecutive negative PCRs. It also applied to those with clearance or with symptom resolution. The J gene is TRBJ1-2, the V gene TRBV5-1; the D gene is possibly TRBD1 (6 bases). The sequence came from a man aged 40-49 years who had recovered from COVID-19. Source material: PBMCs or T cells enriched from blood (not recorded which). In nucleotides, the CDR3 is TGCGCCAGCAGCCTCCAGGGGCAGGACTATGGCTACACCTTC. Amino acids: CASSLQGQDYGYTF.